Below, 15 T cell receptor beta chains from the same sample are listed, as sequenced in a study of blood T cell repertoires in COVID-19. The protocol was immunoSEQ multiplex PCR, while the TCRdb copy is restricted to in-frame clones and leaves out a portion. The data contain 400,000 or so clones, about 90% of them singletons. Sample: PBMCs or T cells enriched from blood (not recorded which). These TCRs come from a man aged 40-49 years in a cohort exposed to, infected with or recovered from COVID-19 (not recorded which).

This chain uses TRBV7-2 with TRBJ2-7; the match to TRBD2 covers 7 bases. CDR3 length equals 15 residues. V lost 2 bases, J lost 3 bases, and 7 bases stayed unmatched. Germline CDR1 reads SGHTA; CDR2 reads FQGNSA. The CDR3 spells CASSLTLTGGYEQYF. In nucleotides, the CDR3 is TGTGCCAGCAGCTTAACCTTAACGGGAGGCTACGAGCAGTACTTC.

The chain couples TRBV11-2 to TRBJ1-3, with a weak D call TRBD1 (5 bases). Germline V gene lookup returns CDR1 SGHAT and CDR2 FQNNGV. The V end lost 4 bases, the J end lost 3 bases, and 13 bases lay between the germline ends. The CDR3 sequence is 15 residues long. The CDR3 nucleotides read TGTGCCAGCAGCTCAGCGGGGGTTGGTGGAAACACCATATATTTT. It yields the protein CASSSAGVGGNTIYF.

This clone was observed once. The rearrangement joins TRBV6-5 to TRBJ2-3; 8 positions match TRBD1. Germline-derived CDR1 and CDR2 are MNHEY and SVGAGI. The CDR3 covers 14 residues. V trimming: 8 bases; J trimming: 2 bases; junction bases outside the gene matches: 6. In nucleotides, the CDR3 is TGTGCCAGCCGGGGACAGGCCTTCACAGATACGCAGTATTTT. Amino acids: CASRGQAFTDTQYF.

V gene TRBV5-4 combines with J gene TRBJ1-1; D remains unclear. The V gene lost 1 base and the J gene lost 0 bases, with 10 bases spanning the gap. The CDR3 is 15 amino acids. The V gene's germline CDR1 is SGHNT and CDR2 YYREEE (reference sequence). CDR3 in amino acids: CASSLFAGMNTEAFF. As DNA, the CDR3 is TGTGCCAGCAGCTTGTTTGCAGGTATGAACACTGAAGCTTTCTTT.

V usage is TRBV10-1 and J usage is TRBJ1-1; TRBD1 matches at 8 bases. V shed 3 bases, J shed 4 bases, and the junction held 4 bases outside the gene matches. This CDR3 contains 14 residues. CDR1 and CDR2 from the germline V gene are WNHNN and SYGVQD (reference sequence). CDR3 sequence (DNA): TGCGCCAGCAGTGACCAGGGGGCAGGCACTGAAGCTTTCTTT. It translates to CASSDQGAGTEAFF.

V is TRBV5-1 and J is TRBJ2-5; D unclear. Germline CDR1 is SGHRS and CDR2 is YFSETQ. This CDR3 has 16 amino acids. With 2 bases removed from V and 2 bases from J, the gap between germline ends came to 16 bases. The CDR3 DNA reads TGCGCCAGCAGCTTATTGGCGGAATACTCTCAAGAGACCCAGTACTTC. Protein product: CASSLLAEYSQETQYF.

The chain couples TRBV29-1 to TRBJ2-5; 7 bases align to TRBD1. Trimming cost V 4 bases and J 2 bases; bases outside gene matches: 4. This CDR3 contains 13 residues. The germline V gene has CDR1 SQVTM and CDR2 ANQGSEA. This CDR3 is CSVADRRQETQYF. In DNA form, the CDR3 reads TGCAGCGTTGCGGACAGGCGACAAGAGACCCAGTACTTC.

The chain couples TRBV28 to TRBJ2-2; no reliable D call. CDR1 MDHEN and CDR2 SYDVKM come from the germline V gene. The V end was cut by 4 bases, the J end by 4 bases, with 7 bases between. The CDR3 runs to 13 residues. CDR3 DNA sequence: TGTGCCAGCAGTTCCTTAGTCACCGGGGAGCTGTTTTTT. Protein: CASSSLVTGELFF.

This sequence joins TRBV5-1 and TRBJ2-1; maybe TRBD2 (5 bases). V lost 0 bases to trimming and J lost 10 bases, with 11 bases between them. This CDR3 spans 13 amino acids. CDR1 and CDR2 from the germline V gene are SGHRS and YFSETQ. The CDR3 loop reads CASSLAGIDEQFF. The CDR3 DNA reads as TGCGCCAGCAGCTTGGCGGGAATAGACGAGCAGTTCTTC.

The gene calls are TRBV7-3 and TRBJ2-1, with D unresolved. CDR3 length equals 14 residues. Germline assignment: CDR1 SGHTA and CDR2 FQGTGA. V shed 0 bases and J shed 5 bases, with 8 bases lying between them. The CDR3 nucleotides read TGTGCCAGCAGCTTAACGGCCGTGGACAATGAGCAGTTCTTC. This codes for CASSLTAVDNEQFF. The whole variable domain, filled in from reference TRBV7-3 and TRBJ2-1, reads GAGVSQTPSNKVTEKGKYVELRCDPISGHTALYWYRQSLGQGPEFLIYFQGTGAADDSGLPNDRFFAVRPEGSVSTLKIQRTERGDSAVYLCASSLTAVDNEQFFGPGTRLTVL.

The genes are TRBV5-4 and TRBJ2-1; 7 nucleotides line up with TRBD1. From germline, CDR1 is SGHNT and CDR2 YYREEE (reference sequence). J gave up 1 base and V 2 bases, and 3 bases lay outside the gene matches. CDR3 length: 15 residues. The CDR3: CASSFRGRSYNEQFF. Written as DNA, the CDR3 is TGTGCCAGCAGCTTCAGGGGGAGATCCTACAATGAGCAGTTCTTC.

This chain joins TRBV7-3 and TRBJ2-1, with a possible D match to TRBD1 (5 bases). V lost 1 base to trimming and J lost 7 bases, with 8 bases between them. This CDR3 contains 13 residues. Germline-derived CDR1 and CDR2 are SGHTA and FQGTGA. The CDR3 bases are TGTGCCAGCAGCTTAATGGCAGGGAATGAGCAGTTCTTC. Its translation: CASSLMAGNEQFF.

This clone was observed once. V is TRBV5-1 and J is TRBJ2-1; 11 bases match TRBD2. V was clipped by 4 bases and J by 4 bases; unmatched bases: 7. The germline V gene has CDR1 SGHRS and CDR2 YFSETQ. The CDR3 sequence is 16 residues long. This CDR3 reads CASSTPGLADYNEQFF. The CDR3, as DNA: TGCGCCAGCAGCACCCCGGGACTAGCGGATTACAATGAGCAGTTCTTC.

The chain is built from TRBV9 and TRBJ2-2; D is unresolved. The CDR3 has 14 amino acids. Germline CDR1 SGDLS, CDR2 YYNGEE. V was clipped by 3 bases and J by 1 base, with 7 bases between them. The CDR3 DNA reads as TGTGCCAGCAGCGCCCCAGGGAACACCGGGGAGCTGTTTTTT. Its translation is CASSAPGNTGELFF.

The chain recombines TRBV4-1 with TRBJ2-4; tentative D call: TRBD2 (5 bases). V lost 0 bases and J lost 2, with 11 bases in between. The CDR3 has 16 amino acids. The germline gives CDR1 MGHRA, CDR2 YSYEKL. Here the CDR3 reads CASSQDPETTKNIQYF. As DNA, the CDR3 is TGCGCCAGCAGCCAAGATCCGGAGACTACCAAAAACATTCAGTACTTC.